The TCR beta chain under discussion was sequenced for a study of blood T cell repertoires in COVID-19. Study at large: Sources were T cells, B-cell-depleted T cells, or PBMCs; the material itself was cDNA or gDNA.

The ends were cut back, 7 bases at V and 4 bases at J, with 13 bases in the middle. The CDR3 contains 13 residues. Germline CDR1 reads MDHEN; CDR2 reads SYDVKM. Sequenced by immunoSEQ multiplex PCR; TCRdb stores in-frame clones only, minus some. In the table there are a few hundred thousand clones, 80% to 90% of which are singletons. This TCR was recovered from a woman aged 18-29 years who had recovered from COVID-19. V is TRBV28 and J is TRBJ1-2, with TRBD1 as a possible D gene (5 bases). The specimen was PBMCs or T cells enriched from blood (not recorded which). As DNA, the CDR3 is TGTGCCAGCAAAAGACAGTCCTCCTATGGCTACACCTTC. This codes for CASKRQSSYGYTF.